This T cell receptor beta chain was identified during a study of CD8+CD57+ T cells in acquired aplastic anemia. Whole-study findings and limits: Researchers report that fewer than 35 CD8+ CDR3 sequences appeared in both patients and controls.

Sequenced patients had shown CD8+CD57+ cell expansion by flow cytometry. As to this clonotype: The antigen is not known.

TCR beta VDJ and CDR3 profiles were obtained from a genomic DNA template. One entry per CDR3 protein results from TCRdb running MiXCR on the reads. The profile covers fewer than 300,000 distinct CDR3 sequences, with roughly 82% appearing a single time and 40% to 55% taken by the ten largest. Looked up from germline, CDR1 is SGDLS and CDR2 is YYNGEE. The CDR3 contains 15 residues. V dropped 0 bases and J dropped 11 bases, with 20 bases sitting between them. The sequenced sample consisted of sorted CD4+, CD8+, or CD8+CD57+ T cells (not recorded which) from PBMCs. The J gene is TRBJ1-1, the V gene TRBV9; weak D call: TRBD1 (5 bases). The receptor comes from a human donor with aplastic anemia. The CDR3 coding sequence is TGTGCCAGCAGCGTAGGGGGCGCCGCAGATACGCAGGCTTTCTTT. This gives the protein CASSVGGAADTQAFF.